The 8 T cell receptor beta chains presented below share a single source sample, sequenced in a study of radiation and T cells in renal cell carcinoma. Only in-frame clones appear in the TCRdb table, and some are missing; sequencing was by immunoSEQ multiplex PCR. The sample lists 120,000 or so clones, about four fifths occurring once. Noted time point: blood 2 weeks post-SBRT. Treatment indicated: 15 Gy SBRT to primary tumor, nephrectomy 4 weeks later. Specimen: blood, collected from a patient whose treatment included radiotherapy and nephrectomy. The source is a man in his fifties or sixties with renal cell carcinoma.

This chain connects TRBV28 to TRBJ2-3; 9 nucleotides match TRBD2. This CDR3 comprises 16 residues. Germline CDR1 is MDHEN and CDR2 is SYDVKM. V was clipped by 1 base and J by 2 bases; unmatched bases: 4. The CDR3 protein is CASSLYLAGITDTQYF. Here the CDR3 DNA reads TGTGCCAGCAGTTTATACCTAGCGGGGATCACAGATACGCAGTATTTT.

The chain couples TRBV4-1 to TRBJ2-7; 14 nucleotides line up with TRBD2. V was clipped by 0 bases and J by 5 bases; unmatched bases: 3. Germline V lookup: CDR1 MGHRA, CDR2 YSYEKL. The CDR3 is 16 residues long. The CDR3 bases are TGCGCCAGCAGCCAAGATCAGACTAGCGGGAGGGACGAGCAGTACTTC. It specifies CASSQDQTSGRDEQYF.

V usage is TRBV5-1 and J usage is TRBJ2-3; 7 bases align to TRBD2. CDR1 and CDR2 from the germline V gene are SGHRS and YFSETQ. This CDR3 comprises 14 residues. The V segment lost 3 bases and the J segment 4 bases; nucleotides outside the gene matches: 5. DNA for the CDR3: TGCGCCAGCAGCTGGGGGGACTATGCAGATACGCAGTATTTT. Protein product: CASSWGDYADTQYF.

The V call is TRBV5-6, the J call TRBJ2-7; D gene ambiguous. The CDR3 totals 12 residues. CDR1 and CDR2 from the germline V gene are SGHDT and YYEEEE. Trimming took 1 base from V and 12 from J, leaving 14 bases between them. CDR3 loop: CASSLSAGPRYF. The CDR3 region has the DNA TGTGCCAGCAGCTTGAGTGCCGGACCACGGTACTTC.

The chain couples TRBV19 to TRBJ2-1; the D gene is possibly TRBD2 (6 bases). Per the germline V gene, CDR1 is LNHDA and CDR2 is SQIVND (reference sequence). CDR3 length equals 12 residues. Between the trimmed V and J ends, which lost 5 bases and 5 bases, there was a span of 7 bases. Here the CDR3 reads CASSREHNEQFF. Here the CDR3 DNA reads TGTGCCAGTAGTCGGGAGCACAATGAGCAGTTCTTC.

This chain links TRBV10-2 with TRBJ1-1; a possible D gene is TRBD1 (6 bases). The CDR3 is 13 residues long. The germline V and J ends were trimmed by 10 bases and 0 bases, with 12 bases remaining between them. The V gene's germline CDR1 is WSHSY and CDR2 SAAADI. CDR3 loop: CATNRAMNTEAFF. The CDR3, as DNA: TGCGCCACCAACAGGGCTATGAACACTGAAGCTTTCTTT.

This clone was counted once. The chain joins TRBV18 to TRBJ1-5; 8 bases fit TRBD1. Germline V gene data show CDR1 as KGHSH and CDR2 as LQKENI. V was clipped by 5 bases and J by 0 bases; unmatched bases: 6. CDR3 length: 16 amino acids. The CDR3 sequence is CASSLTGGSSNQPQHF. CDR3 in DNA: TGTGCCAGCTCATTAACAGGGGGGAGTAGCAATCAGCCCCAGCATTTT. The full variable domain, with the rest looked up from reference TRBV18 and TRBJ1-5, is NAGVMQNPRHLVRRRGQEARLRCSPMKGHSHVYWYRQLPEEGLKFMVYLQKENIIDESGMPKERFSAEFPKEGPSILRIQQVVRGDSAAYFCASSLTGGSSNQPQHFGDGTRLSIL.

This chain connects TRBV7-9 to TRBJ2-3; the D is unclear. In germline, CDR1 is SEHNR, CDR2 FQNEAQ (reference sequence). The CDR3 extends over 13 amino acids. V was trimmed by 1 base and J by 6 bases, leaving 8 bases between them. CDR3 sequence (DNA): TGTGCCAGCAGCTTAGGCGTAGGGGATACGCAGTATTTT. Its translation is CASSLGVGDTQYF.